These T cell receptor beta chains were read from a single sample in a study of T cell repertoires and HLA-DP antigens. This table comes from immunoSEQ multiplex PCR, and its TCRdb copy is limited to in-frame clones, with some not included. The table includes 90,000 to 130,000 clones, about 91% detected once. The antigens these receptors bind are not known. Sequenced sample: CD4+ T cells from PBMCs. The receptor source for this set is a woman younger than 35 in good health and CMV-seronegative. Both conserved end residues are part of each CDR3. Fields, in order: CDR3 DNA, CDR3 protein, D gene, clone size, V gene, J gene. A D gene is named only where the DNA matches it firmly. The size field is filled for only some rows; it gives once, few, many or a size class.

CDR3 DNA: TGTGCCAGCACTAGCTTTGTCCCCGGGGAGCTGTTTTTT
CDR3 protein: CASTSFVPGELFF
D gene: .
clone size: once
V gene: TRBV27
J gene: TRBJ2-2

CDR3 DNA: TGCGCCAGCAGCCAAGTGATGAATGTCAGGGGCCTCAATCAGCCCCAGCATTTT
CDR3 protein: CASSQVMNVRGLNQPQHF
D gene: .
clone size: .
V gene: TRBV4-1
J gene: TRBJ1-5

CDR3 DNA: TGCGCCAGCAGCCGGGGGGTCCGCTCTGGGGCCAACGTCCTGACTTTC
CDR3 protein: CASSRGVRSGANVLTF
D gene: TRBD2
clone size: .
V gene: TRBV5-1
J gene: TRBJ2-6

CDR3 DNA: TGTGCCAGCTCACCACCTCAGGGGGGGAACACTGAAGCTTTCTTT
CDR3 protein: CASSPPQGGNTEAFF
D gene: TRBD1
clone size: .
V gene: TRBV18
J gene: TRBJ1-1

CDR3 DNA: TGTGCCAGCTCATCGGGCTCTCACAGGGGAGACGGCTACACCTTC
CDR3 protein: CASSSGSHRGDGYTF
D gene: TRBD1
clone size: .
V gene: TRBV18
J gene: TRBJ1-2

CDR3 DNA: TGCGCCAGCAGCTTGGGGGACCATCTAGCCAAAAACATTCAGTACTTC
CDR3 protein: CASSLGDHLAKNIQYF
D gene: .
clone size: once
V gene: TRBV5-1
J gene: TRBJ2-4

CDR3 DNA: TGTGCCATCAGTGACAGGGGTAATAATGAAAAACTGTTTTTT
CDR3 protein: CAISDRGNNEKLFF
D gene: .
clone size: .
V gene: TRBV10-3
J gene: TRBJ1-4

CDR3 DNA: TGTGCCAGCAGCTTAGCGGGGCGGCATGAAAAACTGTTTTTT
CDR3 protein: CASSLAGRHEKLFF
D gene: .
clone size: .
V gene: TRBV7-8
J gene: TRBJ1-4

CDR3 DNA: TGTGCCAGCAGCCCAGGACAGTCAAATGAAAAACTGTTTTTT
CDR3 protein: CASSPGQSNEKLFF
D gene: .
clone size: .
V gene: TRBV11-2
J gene: TRBJ1-4

CDR3 DNA: TGTGCCAGTAGTACTGGACGGAACACCGGGGAGCTGTTTTTT
CDR3 protein: CASSTGRNTGELFF
D gene: .
clone size: .
V gene: TRBV19
J gene: TRBJ2-2

CDR3 DNA: TGTGCCAGCAGTTGGAGGCCAGATACGCAGTATTTT
CDR3 protein: CASSWRPDTQYF
D gene: .
clone size: .
V gene: TRBV6-6
J gene: TRBJ2-3

CDR3 DNA: TGTGCCAGCAGTGCCCGCCGGGCCATGGGTAATGAGCAGTTCTTC
CDR3 protein: CASSARRAMGNEQFF
D gene: .
clone size: .
V gene: TRBV6-1
J gene: TRBJ2-1

CDR3 DNA: TGCGCCAGCAGCCGTGTCGGCCTAGCGGAAGAGACCCAGTACTTC
CDR3 protein: CASSRVGLAEETQYF
D gene: TRBD2
clone size: .
V gene: TRBV4-1
J gene: TRBJ2-5

CDR3 DNA: TGTGCCAGCAGTGAGCGACAGGGGGACTTAAATGAGCAGTTCTTC
CDR3 protein: CASSERQGDLNEQFF
D gene: TRBD1
clone size: .
V gene: TRBV25-1
J gene: TRBJ2-1

CDR3 DNA: TGTGCCAGCTCCCGGGGCGGGGGCTACAATGAGCAGTTCTTC
CDR3 protein: CASSRGGGYNEQFF
D gene: TRBD2
clone size: .
V gene: TRBV18
J gene: TRBJ2-1

CDR3 DNA: TGTGCCAGTAGGCAACCCGGGGCCTTAAAGGGGAATGAGCAGTTCTTC
CDR3 protein: CASRQPGALKGNEQFF
D gene: .
clone size: .
V gene: TRBV19
J gene: TRBJ2-1

CDR3 DNA: TGTGCCAGCAGCCAAGGGGTTTGGGGGCCCGAGAGCACAGATACGCAGTATTTT
CDR3 protein: CASSQGVWGPESTDTQYF
D gene: .
clone size: .
V gene: TRBV4-2
J gene: TRBJ2-3

CDR3 DNA: TGTGCCAGCAGCCCTTCCCGGGACAGGCCTTTGCTGTTTTTT
CDR3 protein: CASSPSRDRPLLFF
D gene: TRBD1
clone size: few
V gene: TRBV28
J gene: TRBJ1-4

CDR3 DNA: TGTGCCAGCAGCTTAGCCGGGGGCGCTGGGGCCAACGTCCTGACTTTC
CDR3 protein: CASSLAGGAGANVLTF
D gene: .
clone size: .
V gene: TRBV7-2
J gene: TRBJ2-6

CDR3 DNA: TGTGCCAGCAGCTTGAGTCAGTATGGCTACACCTTC
CDR3 protein: CASSLSQYGYTF
D gene: .
clone size: .
V gene: TRBV5-5
J gene: TRBJ1-2

CDR3 DNA: TGCGCCAGCAGCTTTGGGGATGGGGAGACCCAGTACTTC
CDR3 protein: CASSFGDGETQYF
D gene: .
clone size: .
V gene: TRBV5-1
J gene: TRBJ2-5

CDR3 DNA: TGCGCCAGCAGCCAAGTCGGGACTAGCGGGAGGAGGGGTCAGGAGACCCAGTACTTC
CDR3 protein: CASSQVGTSGRRGQETQYF
D gene: TRBD2
clone size: few
V gene: TRBV4-1
J gene: TRBJ2-5

CDR3 DNA: TGCGCCAGCAGCCAAGAGTCCCACACCTACAATGAGCAGTTCTTC
CDR3 protein: CASSQESHTYNEQFF
D gene: .
clone size: once
V gene: TRBV4-1
J gene: TRBJ2-1

CDR3 DNA: TGTGCCAGCAGTGAAGCGGTGGTGAACTATGGCTACACCTTC
CDR3 protein: CASSEAVVNYGYTF
D gene: .
clone size: .
V gene: TRBV2
J gene: TRBJ1-2

CDR3 DNA: TGTGCCAGCAGTCGCGGACAGGGCTACGAGCAGTACTTC
CDR3 protein: CASSRGQGYEQYF
D gene: TRBD1
clone size: .
V gene: TRBV6-5
J gene: TRBJ2-7

CDR3 DNA: TGTGCCTGGAGTAAGCCCCGACTAGCGAGATACGAGCAGTACTTC
CDR3 protein: CAWSKPRLARYEQYF
D gene: TRBD2
clone size: .
V gene: TRBV30
J gene: TRBJ2-7

CDR3 DNA: TGCAGCGTTGAAGGACAGGGGAAAAACATTCAGTACTTC
CDR3 protein: CSVEGQGKNIQYF
D gene: TRBD1
clone size: .
V gene: TRBV29-1
J gene: TRBJ2-4

CDR3 DNA: TGTGCCAGCAGCTTGCGGCCAGGGGGCACAGATACGCAGTATTTT
CDR3 protein: CASSLRPGGTDTQYF
D gene: .
clone size: .
V gene: TRBV7-3
J gene: TRBJ2-3

CDR3 DNA: TGTGCCAGCAGTGCAGACAGGATCCAGGAAAAACTGTTTTTT
CDR3 protein: CASSADRIQEKLFF
D gene: .
clone size: .
V gene: TRBV2
J gene: TRBJ1-4

CDR3 DNA: TGTGCCTCCACGGGGGGCACAGATACGCAGTATTTT
CDR3 protein: CASTGGTDTQYF
D gene: .
clone size: .
V gene: TRBV30
J gene: TRBJ2-3

CDR3 DNA: TGTGCCAGCAGTTACTCGTGGGACAGGGGCACAGATACGCAGTATTTT
CDR3 protein: CASSYSWDRGTDTQYF
D gene: TRBD1
clone size: .
V gene: TRBV6-5
J gene: TRBJ2-3

CDR3 DNA: TGTGCCAGCTCACCTTCGGAAGGCACGGGGGGCTACACCTTC
CDR3 protein: CASSPSEGTGGYTF
D gene: .
clone size: .
V gene: TRBV18
J gene: TRBJ1-2

CDR3 DNA: TGCGCCAGCAGCCCAGCGGACAGGGCGGAAGCTTTCTTT
CDR3 protein: CASSPADRAEAFF
D gene: TRBD1
clone size: .
V gene: TRBV5-1
J gene: TRBJ1-1

CDR3 DNA: TGTGCCAGCAGCCCGATAGCGGGGCCCACCGGGGAGCTGTTTTTT
CDR3 protein: CASSPIAGPTGELFF
D gene: TRBD2
clone size: .
V gene: TRBV7-9
J gene: TRBJ2-2

CDR3 DNA: TGCGCCAGCAGCTGGGGAACTGGAACCGGAAAGACCCAGTACTTC
CDR3 protein: CASSWGTGTGKTQYF
D gene: .
clone size: .
V gene: TRBV5-1
J gene: TRBJ2-5

CDR3 DNA: TGTGCCAGCAGCAAAGATGGGGGCGTGAGCAATCAGCCCCAGCATTTT
CDR3 protein: CASSKDGGVSNQPQHF
D gene: .
clone size: .
V gene: TRBV5-6
J gene: TRBJ1-5

CDR3 DNA: TGTGCCAGCAATTGGGGCTTATCAAACGCAGATACGCAGTATTTT
CDR3 protein: CASNWGLSNADTQYF
D gene: .
clone size: .
V gene: TRBV2
J gene: TRBJ2-3

CDR3 DNA: TGTGCCACCGGGACAGGGGGCCGTACTGAAGCTTTCTTT
CDR3 protein: CATGTGGRTEAFF
D gene: TRBD1
clone size: .
V gene: TRBV6-1
J gene: TRBJ1-1

CDR3 DNA: TGTGCCAGCAGCGCTAAGGACCGAGACGAAGAGACAAGCTCCTACGAGCAGTACTTC
CDR3 protein: CASSAKDRDEETSSYEQYF
D gene: .
clone size: .
V gene: TRBV7-3
J gene: TRBJ2-7

CDR3 DNA: TGTGCCAGCAGCTCCGGGGGGGCTAGGAAAGATACGCAGTATTTT
CDR3 protein: CASSSGGARKDTQYF
D gene: TRBD2
clone size: .
V gene: TRBV7-3
J gene: TRBJ2-3

CDR3 DNA: TGTGCCAGCAGCGAAATAACAGGGGGTGGCTACACCTTC
CDR3 protein: CASSEITGGGYTF
D gene: TRBD1
clone size: .
V gene: TRBV7-6
J gene: TRBJ1-2

CDR3 DNA: TGTGCCAGCAGCGCCCCACTAGCGGGAGGGGGGGGTCGTAGCACAGATACGCAGTATTTT
CDR3 protein: CASSAPLAGGGGRSTDTQYF
D gene: TRBD2
clone size: once
V gene: TRBV9
J gene: TRBJ2-3

CDR3 DNA: TGTGCTAGTGGCCTACCCCGCTCGAATGAGCAGTTCTTC
CDR3 protein: CASGLPRSNEQFF
D gene: .
clone size: once
V gene: TRBV12-5
J gene: TRBJ2-1

CDR3 DNA: TGTGCCAGCACCCTGGTTGGAAACACCATATATTTT
CDR3 protein: CASTLVGNTIYF
D gene: .
clone size: .
V gene: TRBV28
J gene: TRBJ1-3

CDR3 DNA: TGTGCCAGCAGTGGCGTCGGGATCGGAGGGGAGCAGTACTTC
CDR3 protein: CASSGVGIGGEQYF
D gene: .
clone size: .
V gene: TRBV2
J gene: TRBJ2-7

CDR3 DNA: TGTGCCAGCAGCCCTTACCGGGACAGGGTAGCCAATCAGCCCCAGCATTTT
CDR3 protein: CASSPYRDRVANQPQHF
D gene: TRBD1
clone size: once
V gene: TRBV27
J gene: TRBJ1-5

CDR3 DNA: TGTGCCAGCAGCCGCCAGCAGCTAGAGCCCCAGCATTTT
CDR3 protein: CASSRQQLEPQHF
D gene: .
clone size: .
V gene: TRBV5-5
J gene: TRBJ1-5

CDR3 DNA: TGTGCCAGCAGCACCGACAGAAAGAACACTGAAGCTTTCTTT
CDR3 protein: CASSTDRKNTEAFF
D gene: .
clone size: few
V gene: TRBV7-2
J gene: TRBJ1-1

CDR3 DNA: TGTGCCAGCAGTTCCGGACTAGTACAGTTCTTC
CDR3 protein: CASSSGLVQFF
D gene: TRBD2
clone size: .
V gene: TRBV28
J gene: TRBJ2-1

CDR3 DNA: TGTGCCAGCAGTTCTCGACTAGATTCCAATGAGCAGTTCTTC
CDR3 protein: CASSSRLDSNEQFF
D gene: .
clone size: .
V gene: TRBV27
J gene: TRBJ2-1

CDR3 DNA: TGCAGCGTCGCAGAAGACAACTCTGGAAACACCATATATTTT
CDR3 protein: CSVAEDNSGNTIYF
D gene: .
clone size: .
V gene: TRBV29-1
J gene: TRBJ1-3